The rows below give T cell receptor beta chains drawn from one sample of a study of T cell changes during pregnancy in multiple sclerosis. Sequencing used immunoSEQ multiplex PCR; TCRdb keeps in-frame clones, though not all of them. The sample records 35,000 to 45,000 clones, around nine tenths being singletons. The sample was CD4+ T cells from peripheral blood mononuclear cells, taken after pregnancy. The receptors were gathered from a female donor with multiple sclerosis, enrolled in a pregnancy study. Each CDR3 is given with its conserved first and last residue. The D gene is left open where the match is weak. Only some rows state a clone size, as once, few, many or a class for expanded clones.

j_gene: TRBJ1-2
v_gene: TRBV19
abundance: NA
d_gene: NA
CDR3nt: TGTGCCAGTAGTATACGGGGGGATGAGGATGGCTACACCTTC
CDR3aa: CASSIRGDEDGYTF

j_gene: TRBJ2-1
v_gene: TRBV5-1
abundance: NA
d_gene: TRBD2
CDR3nt: TGCGCCAGCAGCGGCGAAACTAGCGGGGGTCCCGTTGAGCAGTTCTTC
CDR3aa: CASSGETSGGPVEQFF

j_gene: TRBJ1-5
v_gene: TRBV4-2
abundance: NA
d_gene: NA
CDR3nt: TGTGCCAGCAGCCAATCCGCTAACAGGGTGGAAAGCAATCAGCCCCAGCATTTT
CDR3aa: CASSQSANRVESNQPQHF

j_gene: TRBJ1-2
v_gene: TRBV5-5
abundance: NA
d_gene: NA
CDR3nt: TGTGCCAGCAGCTTGGTTTGGACAGCTTTCTATGGCTACACCTTC
CDR3aa: CASSLVWTAFYGYTF

j_gene: TRBJ2-5
v_gene: TRBV5-1
abundance: NA
d_gene: NA
CDR3nt: TGCGCCAGCAGCTTGGTGGGTATACGGGGGCAAGAGACCCAGTACTTC
CDR3aa: CASSLVGIRGQETQYF

j_gene: TRBJ1-5
v_gene: TRBV19
abundance: NA
d_gene: NA
CDR3nt: TGTGCCAGTTCCACCACAGGTTTCAATCAGCCCCAGCATTTT
CDR3aa: CASSTTGFNQPQHF

j_gene: TRBJ2-5
v_gene: TRBV4-1
abundance: NA
d_gene: TRBD1
CDR3nt: TGCGCCAGCAGCTTCACCGGGACAGGGGGAGAGACCCAGTACTTC
CDR3aa: CASSFTGTGGETQYF

j_gene: TRBJ2-2
v_gene: TRBV5-1
abundance: NA
d_gene: NA
CDR3nt: TGCGCCAGCAGCTTCTTGGCAGGGGTACCGGCCGGGGAGCTGTTTTTT
CDR3aa: CASSFLAGVPAGELFF

j_gene: TRBJ1-2
v_gene: TRBV5-1
abundance: NA
d_gene: TRBD1
CDR3nt: TGCGCCAGCAGCTTAAACAGGGGTAGCGGCTACACCTTC
CDR3aa: CASSLNRGSGYTF

j_gene: TRBJ2-2
v_gene: TRBV7-9
abundance: NA
d_gene: NA
CDR3nt: TGTGCCAGCCAGCTTATAGGGGGTCGTTCCGGGGAGCTGTTTTTT
CDR3aa: CASQLIGGRSGELFF

j_gene: TRBJ2-1
v_gene: TRBV5-1
abundance: NA
d_gene: TRBD1
CDR3nt: TGCGCCAGCAGCTTAATTCCGGGACAGGCCTACAATGAGCAGTTCTTC
CDR3aa: CASSLIPGQAYNEQFF

j_gene: TRBJ1-1
v_gene: TRBV5-6
abundance: NA
d_gene: TRBD1
CDR3nt: TGTGCCAGCAGCGAACTCAGGTGGACAGGGGGCTTGGGAGCTTTCTTT
CDR3aa: CASSELRWTGGLGAFF

j_gene: TRBJ1-2
v_gene: TRBV20-1
abundance: NA
d_gene: NA
CDR3nt: TGCAGTGCTAGAGACGTCTATGGCTACACCTTC
CDR3aa: CSARDVYGYTF

j_gene: TRBJ2-7
v_gene: TRBV5-4
abundance: NA
d_gene: TRBD2
CDR3nt: TGTGCCAGCAGCCCCGGACTAGCGGGGGAATCCAACGAGCAGTACTTC
CDR3aa: CASSPGLAGESNEQYF

j_gene: TRBJ1-1
v_gene: TRBV10-3
abundance: NA
d_gene: NA
CDR3nt: TGTGCCACCGGGAGGGAGGGGAGGTCTTGGACTGAAGCTTTCTTT
CDR3aa: CATGREGRSWTEAFF

j_gene: TRBJ1-5
v_gene: TRBV12-5
abundance: NA
d_gene: NA
CDR3nt: TGTGCTAGTGGCCAACTGGTTCGGGCGGGGGGTGTCAATCAGCCCCAGCATTTT
CDR3aa: CASGQLVRAGGVNQPQHF

j_gene: TRBJ2-3
v_gene: TRBV7-6
abundance: NA
d_gene: TRBD1
CDR3nt: TGTGCCAGCAGCTTAGAGGGGGCAGGCACAGATACGCAGTATTTT
CDR3aa: CASSLEGAGTDTQYF

j_gene: TRBJ1-5
v_gene: TRBV9
abundance: once
d_gene: TRBD1
CDR3nt: TGTGCCAGCAGCCGGACAGGGGCCCTCAATCAGCCCCAGCATTTT
CDR3aa: CASSRTGALNQPQHF

j_gene: TRBJ1-2
v_gene: TRBV28
abundance: few
d_gene: TRBD1
CDR3nt: TGTGCCAGCAGCTCCGACAGGGCAGGTGGCTACACCTTC
CDR3aa: CASSSDRAGGYTF

j_gene: TRBJ1-2
v_gene: TRBV6-5
abundance: NA
d_gene: TRBD1
CDR3nt: TGTGCCAGCAGTTACTCGTACAGGGGCTATGGCTACACCTTC
CDR3aa: CASSYSYRGYGYTF

j_gene: TRBJ1-2
v_gene: TRBV5-6
abundance: once
d_gene: NA
CDR3nt: TGTGCCAGCAGCTTAACGGCGGGGGGCTACACCTTC
CDR3aa: CASSLTAGGYTF

j_gene: TRBJ2-5
v_gene: TRBV5-1
abundance: NA
d_gene: TRBD1
CDR3nt: TGTGCCAGCAGCACCCGGACAGGGAGGACCCAGTACTTC
CDR3aa: CASSTRTGRTQYF

j_gene: TRBJ2-1
v_gene: TRBV5-4
abundance: NA
d_gene: NA
CDR3nt: TGTGCCAGCAGCTTGTCTTCGGGTCAGAATGAGCAGTTCTTC
CDR3aa: CASSLSSGQNEQFF

j_gene: TRBJ1-1
v_gene: TRBV18
abundance: NA
d_gene: TRBD1
CDR3nt: TGTGCCAGCTCTCGCGGACAGGGTCAGAACACTGAAGCTTTCTTT
CDR3aa: CASSRGQGQNTEAFF

j_gene: TRBJ1-1
v_gene: TRBV5-1
abundance: few
d_gene: NA
CDR3nt: TGCGCCAGCAGCGTGTTACTGAAAGCTTTCTTT
CDR3aa: CASSVLLKAFF

j_gene: TRBJ1-1
v_gene: TRBV9
abundance: NA
d_gene: NA
CDR3nt: TGTGCCAGCAGCGCCTATGGGAGAACTGAAGCTTTCTTT
CDR3aa: CASSAYGRTEAFF

j_gene: TRBJ2-3
v_gene: TRBV11-3
abundance: NA
d_gene: TRBD2
CDR3nt: TGTGCCAGCAGCTTTGGAAGAGGCGGGGGGTACACAGATACGCAGTATTTT
CDR3aa: CASSFGRGGGYTDTQYF

j_gene: TRBJ1-1
v_gene: TRBV7-9
abundance: NA
d_gene: NA
CDR3nt: TGTGCCAGCACCACAAGGTTGGGGGCGGACACTGAAGCTTTCTTT
CDR3aa: CASTTRLGADTEAFF

j_gene: TRBJ2-5
v_gene: TRBV5-6
abundance: NA
d_gene: NA
CDR3nt: TGTGCCAGCAGTAAACCAGGGGCGCCTCTCGAGACCCAGTACTTC
CDR3aa: CASSKPGAPLETQYF

j_gene: TRBJ1-4
v_gene: TRBV6-5
abundance: NA
d_gene: TRBD1
CDR3nt: TGTGCCAGCAGGGACAGGGAGACTAATGAAAAACTGTTTTTT
CDR3aa: CASRDRETNEKLFF

j_gene: TRBJ1-5
v_gene: TRBV2
abundance: NA
d_gene: NA
CDR3nt: TGTGCCAGCAGTGTACAGGGATTCAATCAGCCCCAGCATTTT
CDR3aa: CASSVQGFNQPQHF

j_gene: TRBJ2-5
v_gene: TRBV9
abundance: NA
d_gene: NA
CDR3nt: TGTGCCAGCAGCGTAGACAGGGGTGCGGGGGAGACCCAGTACTTC
CDR3aa: CASSVDRGAGETQYF

j_gene: TRBJ1-5
v_gene: TRBV9
abundance: NA
d_gene: TRBD1
CDR3nt: TGTGCCAGCAGCCCGGGGACAGAGGGGCCTCAGCCCCAGCATTTT
CDR3aa: CASSPGTEGPQPQHF

j_gene: TRBJ2-2
v_gene: TRBV11-3
abundance: NA
d_gene: NA
CDR3nt: TGTGCCAGCAGCTTAGCGTGGGGGCCAATCGCGAACACCGGGGAGCTGTTTTTT
CDR3aa: CASSLAWGPIANTGELFF

j_gene: TRBJ2-7
v_gene: TRBV18
abundance: NA
d_gene: NA
CDR3nt: TGTGCCAGCTCACAGGGGTCCGAGCAGTACTTC
CDR3aa: CASSQGSEQYF

j_gene: TRBJ2-1
v_gene: TRBV19
abundance: NA
d_gene: TRBD1
CDR3nt: TGTGCCAGTAGTCTTTCCGGGACAGGCTCGATGGAGCAGTTCTTC
CDR3aa: CASSLSGTGSMEQFF

j_gene: TRBJ1-5
v_gene: TRBV18
abundance: NA
d_gene: NA
CDR3nt: TGTGCCAGCTCCCCCGAGAGGGGAGGAGGGCCCCAGCATTTT
CDR3aa: CASSPERGGGPQHF

j_gene: TRBJ1-6
v_gene: TRBV19
abundance: NA
d_gene: NA
CDR3nt: TGTGCCAGTTGGAGTGGGGAGGGAGGTTCACCCCTCCACTTT
CDR3aa: CASWSGEGGSPLHF

j_gene: TRBJ2-7
v_gene: TRBV5-6
abundance: NA
d_gene: TRBD1
CDR3nt: TGTGCCAGCAGGCCAGGACAGGCTATCTACGAGCAGTACTTC
CDR3aa: CASRPGQAIYEQYF

j_gene: TRBJ2-5
v_gene: TRBV5-1
abundance: NA
d_gene: NA
CDR3nt: TGCGCCAGCAGCCCCGACTCACAAGAGACCCAGTACTTC
CDR3aa: CASSPDSQETQYF

j_gene: TRBJ2-2
v_gene: TRBV2
abundance: NA
d_gene: TRBD1
CDR3nt: TGTGCCAGCAGTGTGCGACAGGGGAAGAACGGGGAGCTGTTTTTT
CDR3aa: CASSVRQGKNGELFF

j_gene: TRBJ2-7
v_gene: TRBV28
abundance: NA
d_gene: TRBD1
CDR3nt: TGTGCCAGCGCCGACAGGGACGAGCAGTACTTC
CDR3aa: CASADRDEQYF

j_gene: TRBJ2-1
v_gene: TRBV7-2
abundance: NA
d_gene: TRBD1
CDR3nt: TGTGCCAGCAGCTTCGGACAGGGGAGACACAATGAGCAGTTCTTC
CDR3aa: CASSFGQGRHNEQFF

j_gene: TRBJ1-2
v_gene: TRBV7-2
abundance: NA
d_gene: NA
CDR3nt: TGTGCCAGCAGCTTAAGATGGGGGCAGGATGGCTACACCTTC
CDR3aa: CASSLRWGQDGYTF

j_gene: TRBJ2-1
v_gene: TRBV29-1
abundance: NA
d_gene: NA
CDR3nt: TGCAGTTACGGCGGGGATACCGCGGCCCCCTACAATGAGCAGTTCTTC
CDR3aa: CSYGGDTAAPYNEQFF